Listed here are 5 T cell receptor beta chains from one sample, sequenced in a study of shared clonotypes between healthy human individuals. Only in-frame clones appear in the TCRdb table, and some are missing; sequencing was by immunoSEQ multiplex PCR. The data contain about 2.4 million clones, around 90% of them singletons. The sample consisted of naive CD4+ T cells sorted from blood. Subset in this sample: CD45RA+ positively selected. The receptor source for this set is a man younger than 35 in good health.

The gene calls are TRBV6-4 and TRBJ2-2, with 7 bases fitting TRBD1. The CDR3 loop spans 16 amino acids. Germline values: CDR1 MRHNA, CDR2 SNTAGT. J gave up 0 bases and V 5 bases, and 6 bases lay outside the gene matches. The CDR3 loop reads CASSHTGDTNTGELFF. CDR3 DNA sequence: TGTGCCAGCAGTCACACAGGGGACACGAACACCGGGGAGCTGTTTTTT.

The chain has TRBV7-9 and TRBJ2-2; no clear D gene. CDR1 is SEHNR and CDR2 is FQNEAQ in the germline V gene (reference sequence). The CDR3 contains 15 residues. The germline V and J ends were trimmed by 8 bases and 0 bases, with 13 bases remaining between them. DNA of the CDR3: TGTGCCAGCCACCAGACAACCCCGAACACCGGGGAGCTGTTTTTT. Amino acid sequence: CASHQTTPNTGELFF.

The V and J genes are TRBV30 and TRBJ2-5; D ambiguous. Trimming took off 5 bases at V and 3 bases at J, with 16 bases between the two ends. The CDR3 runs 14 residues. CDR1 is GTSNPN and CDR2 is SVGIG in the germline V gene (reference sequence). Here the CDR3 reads CAWADGPLKETQYF. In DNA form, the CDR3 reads TGTGCCTGGGCTGATGGGCCATTAAAAGAGACCCAGTACTTC.

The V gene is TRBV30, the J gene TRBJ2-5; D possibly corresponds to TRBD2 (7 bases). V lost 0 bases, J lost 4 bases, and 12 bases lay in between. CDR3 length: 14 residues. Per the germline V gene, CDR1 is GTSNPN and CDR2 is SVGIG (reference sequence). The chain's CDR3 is CAWSVGRGAETQYF. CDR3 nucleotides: TGTGCCTGGAGTGTAGGGAGGGGGGCAGAGACCCAGTACTTC. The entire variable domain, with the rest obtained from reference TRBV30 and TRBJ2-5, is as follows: SQTIHQWPATLVQPVGSPLSLECTVEGTSNPNLYWYRQAAGRGLQLLFYSVGIGQISSEVPQNLSASRPQDRQFILSSKKLLLSDSGFYLCAWSVGRGAETQYFGPGTRLLVL.

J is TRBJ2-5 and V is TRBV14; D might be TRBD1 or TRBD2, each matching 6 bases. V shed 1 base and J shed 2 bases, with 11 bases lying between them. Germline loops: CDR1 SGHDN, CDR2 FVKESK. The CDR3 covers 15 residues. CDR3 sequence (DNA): TGTGCCAGCAGCCAAGCGCAGGGGAGGCAAGAGACCCAGTACTTC. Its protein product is CASSQAQGRQETQYF.